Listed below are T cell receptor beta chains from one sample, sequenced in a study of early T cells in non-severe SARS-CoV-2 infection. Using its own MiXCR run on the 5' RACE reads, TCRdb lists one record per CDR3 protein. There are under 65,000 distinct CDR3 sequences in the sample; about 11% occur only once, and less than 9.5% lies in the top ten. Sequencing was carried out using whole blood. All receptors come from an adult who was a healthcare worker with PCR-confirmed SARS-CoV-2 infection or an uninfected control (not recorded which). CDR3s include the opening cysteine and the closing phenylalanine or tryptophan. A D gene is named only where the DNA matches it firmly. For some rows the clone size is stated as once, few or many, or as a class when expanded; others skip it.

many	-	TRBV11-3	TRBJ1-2	CASSPTGLYGYTF	TGTGCCAGCAGCCCAACAGGGCTCTATGGCTACACCTTC
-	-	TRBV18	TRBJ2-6	CASSPPAGANVLTF	TGTGCCAGCTCACCACCGGCCGGGGCCAACGTCCTGACTTTC
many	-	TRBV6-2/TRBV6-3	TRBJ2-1	CASSLRGQGEQFF	TGTGCCAGCAGTTTGCGGGGGCAAGGGGAGCAGTTCTTC
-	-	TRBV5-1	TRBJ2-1	CASQGSSYNEQFF	TGCGCCAGCCAGGGGTCCAGCTACAATGAGCAGTTCTTC
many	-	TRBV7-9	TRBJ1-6	CASSLAAAGGSPLHF	TGTGCCAGCAGCTTAGCGGCAGCCGGCGGTTCACCCCTCCACTTT
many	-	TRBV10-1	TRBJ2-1	CASSESYYNEQFF	TGCGCCAGCAGTGAATCCTACTACAATGAGCAGTTCTTC
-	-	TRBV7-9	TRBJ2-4	CASSLAGTPGLRKNIQYF	TGTGCCAGCAGCTTAGCGGGTACTCCGGGGCTGAGGAAAAACATTCAGTACTTC
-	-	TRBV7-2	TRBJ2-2	CASRAGVANTGELFF	TGTGCCAGCAGGGCCGGGGTCGCGAACACCGGGGAGCTGTTTTTT
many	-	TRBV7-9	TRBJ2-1	CASSFGHYNEQFF	TGTGCCAGCAGCTTCGGGCACTACAATGAGCAGTTCTTC
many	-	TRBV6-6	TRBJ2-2	CASSLIGELFF	TGTGCCAGCAGCCTCATCGGGGAGCTGTTTTTT
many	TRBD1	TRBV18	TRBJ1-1	CASLQGLRTEAFF	TGTGCCAGCTTACAGGGGTTAAGGACTGAAGCTTTCTTT
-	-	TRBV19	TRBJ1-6	CASSVHNSPLHF	TGTGCCAGTAGTGTGCATAATTCACCCCTCCACTTT
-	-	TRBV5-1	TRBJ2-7	CASSFGGGEWSYEQYF	TGCGCCAGCAGCTTCGGAGGGGGAGAGTGGTCCTACGAGCAGTACTTC
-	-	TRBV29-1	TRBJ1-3	CSVQGLGNTIYF	TGCAGCGTTCAAGGGCTCGGAAACACCATATATTTT
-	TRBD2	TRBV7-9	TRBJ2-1	CASRRPGLAGSSYNEQFF	TGTGCCAGCAGGCGCCCCGGACTAGCGGGGAGCTCCTACAATGAGCAGTTCTTC
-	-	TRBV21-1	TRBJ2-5	CASSKARMRQETQYF	TGTGCCAGCAGCAAAGCGCGGATGAGACAAGAGACCCAGTACTTC
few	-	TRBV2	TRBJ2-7	CASSIQGYEQYF	TGTGCCAGCAGTATACAGGGCTACGAGCAGTACTTC
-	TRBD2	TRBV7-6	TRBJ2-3	CACSLEAGGQDTQYF	TGTGCCTGCAGCTTAGAAGCGGGGGGGCAAGATACGCAGTATTTT
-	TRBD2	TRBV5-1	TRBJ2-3	CASSLVAGMDTQYF	TGCGCCAGCAGCTTGGTAGCGGGAATGGATACGCAGTATTTT
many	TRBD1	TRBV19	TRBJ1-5	CASSTPGTGGTQPQHF	TGTGCCAGTAGTACTCCCGGGACAGGGGGAACTCAGCCCCAGCATTTT
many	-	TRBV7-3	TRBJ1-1	CASSLWGRRAEAFF	TGTGCCAGCAGCTTGTGGGGGCGTCGGGCTGAAGCTTTCTTT
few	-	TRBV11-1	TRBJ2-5	CASSSRIQETQYF	TGTGCCAGCAGCTCTAGGATCCAAGAGACCCAGTACTTC
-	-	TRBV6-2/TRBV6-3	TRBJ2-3	CASSYGGPSTDTQYF	TGTGCCAGCAGTTACGGGGGCCCTAGCACAGATACGCAGTATTTT
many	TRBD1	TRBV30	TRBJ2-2	CAWSPTGGPGELFF	TGTGCCTGGAGCCCAACAGGGGGTCCCGGGGAGCTGTTTTTT
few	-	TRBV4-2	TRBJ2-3	CASSQDGKGSGTDTQYF	TGTGCCAGCAGCCAAGACGGCAAGGGGAGCGGCACAGATACGCAGTATTTT
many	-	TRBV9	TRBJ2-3	CASSVVGSTDTQYF	TGTGCCAGCAGCGTAGTAGGCAGCACAGATACGCAGTATTTT
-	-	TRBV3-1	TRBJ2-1	CASRDRIGYNEQFF	TGTGCCAGCAGGGACAGAATAGGCTACAATGAGCAGTTCTTC
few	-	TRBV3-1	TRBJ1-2	CASSSAAYRTVETYGYTF	TGTGCCAGCAGCTCTGCGGCGTACAGGACAGTTGAAACTTATGGCTACACCTTC
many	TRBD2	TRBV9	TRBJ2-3	CASSGGGATDTQYF	TGTGCCAGCAGCGGCGGGGGGGCAACAGATACGCAGTATTTT
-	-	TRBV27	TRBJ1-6	CASSNTGTGNSPLHF	TGTGCCAGCAGTAACACCGGGACTGGTAATTCACCCCTCCACTTT
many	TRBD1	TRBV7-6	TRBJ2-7	CASSPYGQGIGYEQYF	TGTGCCAGCAGCCCTTATGGACAGGGCATTGGTTACGAGCAGTACTTC
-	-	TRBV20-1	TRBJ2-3	CSAGPRHTDTQYF	TGCAGTGCAGGACCGAGGCACACAGATACGCAGTATTTT
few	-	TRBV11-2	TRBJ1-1	CASGLGAGIGAEAFF	TGTGCCAGCGGCTTAGGGGCGGGGATCGGGGCTGAAGCTTTCTTT
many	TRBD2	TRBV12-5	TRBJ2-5	CASGLVRLAGEATQYF	TGTGCTAGTGGTTTGGTACGCCTAGCGGGAGAGGCGACCCAGTACTTC
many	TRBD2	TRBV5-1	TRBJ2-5	CASRWTSGQETQYF	TGCGCCAGCAGGTGGACTAGCGGCCAAGAGACCCAGTACTTC
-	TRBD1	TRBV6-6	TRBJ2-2	CASSPVTGSVTGELFF	TGTGCCAGCAGCCCCGTGACAGGGAGTGTCACCGGGGAGCTGTTTTTT
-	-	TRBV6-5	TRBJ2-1	CASSYSTSEAFNEQFF	TGTGCCAGCAGTTACTCGACTAGTGAGGCTTTCAATGAGCAGTTCTTC
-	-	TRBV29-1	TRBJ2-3	CSVEASPTGTDTQYF	TGCAGCGTTGAGGCGTCTCCGACGGGCACAGATACGCAGTATTTT
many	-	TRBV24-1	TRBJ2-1	CATSDPPGSEQFF	TGTGCCACCAGTGACCCCCCAGGGAGCGAGCAGTTCTTC
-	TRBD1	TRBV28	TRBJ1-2	CASILRGRGYGYTF	TGTGCCAGCATCCTAAGGGGGCGCGGCTATGGCTACACCTTC
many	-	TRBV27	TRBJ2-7	CASSLKPRSYEQYF	TGTGCCAGCAGTTTAAAGCCCCGCTCCTACGAGCAGTACTTC
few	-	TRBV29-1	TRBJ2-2	CSVGGQPTNTGELFF	TGCAGCGTTGGAGGCCAGCCAACGAACACCGGGGAGCTGTTTTTT
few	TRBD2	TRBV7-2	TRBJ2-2	CASSLGWGLATNTGELFF	TGTGCCAGCAGCTTAGGGTGGGGACTAGCTACGAACACCGGGGAGCTGTTTTTT
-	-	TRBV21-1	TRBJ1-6	CASSNRGDYSPLHF	TGTGCCAGCAGCAACAGGGGGGATTATTCACCCCTCCACTTT
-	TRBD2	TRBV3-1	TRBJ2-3	CASSTSGSTVDTQYF	TGTGCCAGCAGCACAAGCGGGAGTACCGTGGATACGCAGTATTTT
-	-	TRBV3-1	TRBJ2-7	CASSQGTFSYEQYF	TGTGCCAGCAGCCAAGGTACATTCTCCTACGAGCAGTACTTC